Presented here are 2 T cell receptor beta chains from one specimen sequenced in a study of cytomegalovirus exposure and HLA in healthy donors. The assay was immunoSEQ multiplex PCR, and TCRdb's table has in-frame clones only and misses some. The sample lists about 150,000 clones, about 86% occurring once. Input material: PBMCs. The receptors were gathered from a man between 18 and 35 years old in good health and CMV-seropositive.

The J gene is TRBJ2-7, the V gene TRBV6-5; the D gene is possibly TRBD1 (5 bases). The CDR3 loop spans 14 amino acids. Trimming pared 7 bases from V and 4 bases from J, leaving 17 bases between. From germline, CDR1 is MNHEY and CDR2 SVGAGI. In DNA, the CDR3 is TGTGCCAGCACCGTGGCAGGGCCTAATTACGAGCAGTACTTC. Amino acids: CASTVAGPNYEQYF.

The chain carries TRBV5-1 and TRBJ2-2; 7 nucleotides line up with TRBD2. From germline, CDR1 is SGHRS and CDR2 YFSETQ. With 2 bases clipped from V and 3 bases from J, the junction kept 4 bases outside the gene matches. The CDR3 is made up of 15 amino acids. The CDR3 DNA is TGCGCCAGCAGCTTCCTAGCGGAGTACACCGGGGAGCTGTTTTTT. This translates into CASSFLAEYTGELFF.